The 2 T cell receptor beta chains listed next were all sequenced from one sample in a study of OX40 agonist ivuxolimab in advanced cancers. The data were produced by immunoSEQ multiplex PCR, yet TCRdb's version contains in-frame clones alone and is incomplete. This sample yields some 59,000 clones, of which 80% to 95% are seen a single time; 8% to 10% belongs to the top ten. Sequences were derived from CD4+ or CD8+ T cells sorted from blood, sampled in a trial of the OX40 agonist ivuxolimab. Every receptor here comes from an adult with an advanced solid tumor such as melanoma, head and neck, liver or kidney cancer.

This clone was counted only a few times. The chain carries TRBV19 and TRBJ1-2; TRBD1 might be the D (6 bases). The length of the CDR3 is 12 residues. Deletions cut 6 bases from V and 6 bases from J, with 11 bases between. CDR1 is LNHDA and CDR2 is SQIVND in the germline V gene (reference sequence). The CDR3 here is CASRQGLDGYTF. Written as DNA, the CDR3 is TGTGCCAGTAGGCAGGGGTTGGATGGCTACACCTTC. Full variable domain (remainder filled in from reference TRBV19 and TRBJ1-2): DGGITQSPKYLFRKEGQNVTLSCEQNLNHDAMYWYRQDPGQGLRLIYYSQIVNDFQKGDIAEGYSVSREKKESFPLTVTSAQKNPTAFYLCASRQGLDGYTFGSGTRLTVV.

This rearrangement joins TRBV18 to TRBJ1-4; possibly TRBD1 for D (5 bases). CDR3 length: 14 amino acids. With 0 bases removed from V and 8 bases from J, the gap between germline ends came to 10 bases. Germline-derived CDR1 and CDR2 are KGHSH and LQKENI. The CDR3 region is CASSPPGRVEKLFF. DNA for the CDR3: TGTGCCAGCTCACCACCGGGCAGGGTCGAAAAACTGTTTTTT.